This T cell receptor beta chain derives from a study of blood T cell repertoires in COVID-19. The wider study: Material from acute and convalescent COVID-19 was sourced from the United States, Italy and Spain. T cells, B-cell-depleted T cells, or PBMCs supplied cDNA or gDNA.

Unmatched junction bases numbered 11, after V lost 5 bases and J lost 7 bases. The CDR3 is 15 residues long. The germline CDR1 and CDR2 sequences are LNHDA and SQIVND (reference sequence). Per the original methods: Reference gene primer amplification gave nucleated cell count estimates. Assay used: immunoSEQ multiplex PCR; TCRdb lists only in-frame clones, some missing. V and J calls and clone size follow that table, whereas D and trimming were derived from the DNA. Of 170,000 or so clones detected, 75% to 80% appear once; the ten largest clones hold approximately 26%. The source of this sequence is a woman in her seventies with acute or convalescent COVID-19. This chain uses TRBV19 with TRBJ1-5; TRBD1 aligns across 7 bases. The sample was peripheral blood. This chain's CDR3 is CASSVGHRGTQPQHF. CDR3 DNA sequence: TGTGCCAGTAGTGTGGGCCACAGGGGCACCCAGCCCCAGCATTTT.